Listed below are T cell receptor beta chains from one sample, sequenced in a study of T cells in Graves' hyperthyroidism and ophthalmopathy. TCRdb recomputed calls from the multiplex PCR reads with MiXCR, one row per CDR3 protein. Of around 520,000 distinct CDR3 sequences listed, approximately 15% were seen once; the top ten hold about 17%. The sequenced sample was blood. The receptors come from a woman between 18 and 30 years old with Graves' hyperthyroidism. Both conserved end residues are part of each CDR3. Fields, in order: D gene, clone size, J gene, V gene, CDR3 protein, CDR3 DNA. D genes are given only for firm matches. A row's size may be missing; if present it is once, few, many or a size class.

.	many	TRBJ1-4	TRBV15	CATSSASATNEKLFF	TGTGCCACCAGCTCGGCGAGTGCAACTAATGAAAAACTGTTTTTT
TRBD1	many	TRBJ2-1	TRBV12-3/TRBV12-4	CASSLRQGVDEQFF	TGTGCCAGCAGTTTGAGGCAGGGGGTCGATGAGCAGTTCTTC
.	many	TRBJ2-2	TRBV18	CASSPGGTANTGELFF	TGTGCCAGCTCACCAGGCGGGACAGCTAACACCGGGGAGCTGTTTTTT
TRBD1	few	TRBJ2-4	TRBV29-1	CSVEGTGAAKNIQYF	TGCAGCGTTGAAGGGACAGGGGCTGCCAAAAACATTCAGTACTTC
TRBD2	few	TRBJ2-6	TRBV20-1	CSAFRLAGGSGANVLTF	TGCAGTGCTTTCCGACTAGCGGGAGGGTCTGGGGCCAACGTCCTGACTTTC
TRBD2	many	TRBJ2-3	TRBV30	CAWNRLAGKTDTQYF	TGTGCCTGGAACCGACTAGCGGGAAAGACAGATACGCAGTATTTT
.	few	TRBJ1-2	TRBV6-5	CASSYLGQTRRDGYTF	TGTGCCAGCAGTTACCTCGGACAGACACGACGCGATGGCTACACCTTC
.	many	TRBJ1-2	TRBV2	CASRETVLGYGYTF	TGTGCCAGCAGGGAGACAGTGCTAGGCTATGGCTACACCTTC
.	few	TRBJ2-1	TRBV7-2	CASSLYEQFF	TGTGCCAGCAGCTTGTACGAGCAGTTCTTC
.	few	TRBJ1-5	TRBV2	CASSDPGSQPQHF	TGTGCCAGCAGTGACCCAGGTAGTCAGCCCCAGCATTTT
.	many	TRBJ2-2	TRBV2	CASSERAGSNTGELFF	TGTGCCAGCAGTGAGCGGGCAGGTTCTAACACCGGGGAGCTGTTTTTT
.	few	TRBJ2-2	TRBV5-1	CASSLRQGRGTGELFF	TGCGCCAGCAGCTTGCGACAAGGGCGAGGCACCGGGGAGCTGTTTTTT
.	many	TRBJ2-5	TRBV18	CASSPPSAQETQYF	TGTGCCAGCTCACCACCTTCAGCTCAAGAGACCCAGTACTTC
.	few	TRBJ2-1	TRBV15	CATSVGTTNEQFF	TGTGCCACCAGCGTTGGGACGACGAATGAGCAGTTCTTC
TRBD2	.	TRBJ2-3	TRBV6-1	CASSDSGRGADTQYF	TGTGCCAGCAGTGATAGCGGGAGAGGGGCAGATACGCAGTATTTT
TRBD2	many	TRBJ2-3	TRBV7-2	CASSRTSGRARTDTQYF	TGTGCCAGCAGCAGGACTAGCGGGAGGGCCCGCACAGATACGCAGTATTTT
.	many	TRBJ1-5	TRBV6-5	CASSYRDKEPQHF	TGTGCCAGCAGTTACAGGGACAAGGAGCCCCAGCATTTT
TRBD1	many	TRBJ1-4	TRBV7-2	CASSWTGQAARWGEKLFF	TGTGCCAGCAGCTGGACGGGACAGGCGGCTAGGTGGGGTGAAAAACTGTTTTTT
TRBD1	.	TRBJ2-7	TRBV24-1	CAVQGENLYEQYF	TGTGCCGTACAGGGGGAAAATCTCTACGAGCAGTACTTC
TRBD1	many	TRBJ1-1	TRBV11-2	CASSSRTGWDTEAFF	TGTGCCAGCAGCTCCCGGACAGGATGGGACACTGAAGCTTTCTTT
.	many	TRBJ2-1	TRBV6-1	CASTYRIFAEQFF	TGTGCCAGCACCTATAGGATTTTTGCTGAGCAGTTCTTC
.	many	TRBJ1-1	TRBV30	CAWSERTWLVF	TGTGCCTGGAGTGAGCGGACATGGCTTGTCTTT
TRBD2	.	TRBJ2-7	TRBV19	CASSSGRGGDEQYF	TGTGCCAGTAGTTCGGGACGCGGGGGGGACGAGCAGTACTTC
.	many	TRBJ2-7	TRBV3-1	CASSQTGTQSYEQYF	TGTGCCAGCAGCCAAACCGGGACACAGTCCTACGAGCAGTACTTC
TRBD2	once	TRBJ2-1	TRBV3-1	CASAGGLGGNEQFF	TGTGCCAGCGCCGGGGGACTAGGAGGGAATGAGCAGTTCTTC
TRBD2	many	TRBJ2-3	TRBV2	CASSEGPGLAGGPSTDTQYF	TGTGCCAGCAGTGAGGGACCCGGACTAGCGGGAGGGCCAAGTACAGATACGCAGTATTTT
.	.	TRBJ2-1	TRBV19	CARPCRSPSPTYNEQFF	TGTGCCAGACCTTGTAGATCCCCTAGCCCTACATACAATGAGCAGTTCTTC
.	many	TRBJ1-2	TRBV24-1	CATSAQAHYGYTF	TGTGCCACCAGTGCCCAGGCTCACTATGGCTACACCTTC
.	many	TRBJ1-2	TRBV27	CASSPVGGALFGYTF	TGTGCCAGCAGTCCCGTGGGGGGCGCTTTATTTGGCTACACCTTC
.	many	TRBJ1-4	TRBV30	CASTTPTNEKLFF	TGTGCCTCGACGACACCAACTAATGAAAAACTGTTTTTT
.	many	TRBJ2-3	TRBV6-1	CASSGGSTDTQYF	TGTGCCAGCAGCGGGGGTAGCACAGATACGCAGTATTTT
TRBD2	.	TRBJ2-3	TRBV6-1	CASSEPLAGVTDTQYF	TGTGCCAGCAGTGAACCGCTAGCGGGAGTCACAGATACGCAGTATTTT
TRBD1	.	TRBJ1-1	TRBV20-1	CSARVSRDRAEAFF	TGCAGTGCTAGAGTTTCCCGGGACAGGGCGGAAGCTTTCTTT
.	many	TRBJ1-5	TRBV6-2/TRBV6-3	CASSYSGSSSNQPQHF	TGTGCCAGCAGTTACAGCGGGTCCTCTAGCAATCAGCCCCAGCATTTT
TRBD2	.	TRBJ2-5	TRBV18	CASSQWAGGQETQYF	TGTGCCAGCTCACAATGGGCGGGAGGCCAAGAGACCCAGTACTTC
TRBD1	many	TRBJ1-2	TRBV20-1	CSANDRENYGYTF	TGCAGTGCAAACGACAGGGAGAACTATGGCTACACCTTC
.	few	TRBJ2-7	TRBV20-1	CSARDPDRSDYEQYF	TGCAGTGCTAGAGATCCTGACAGGTCCGACTACGAGCAGTACTTC